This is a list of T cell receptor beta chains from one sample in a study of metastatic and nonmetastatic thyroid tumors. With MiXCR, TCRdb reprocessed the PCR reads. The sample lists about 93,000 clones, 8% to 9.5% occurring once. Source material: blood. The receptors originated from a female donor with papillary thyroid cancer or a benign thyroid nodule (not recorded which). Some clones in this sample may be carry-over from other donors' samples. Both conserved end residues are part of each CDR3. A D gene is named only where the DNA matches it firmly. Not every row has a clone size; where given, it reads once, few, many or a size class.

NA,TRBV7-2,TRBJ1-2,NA,TGTGCCAGCAGCTTAGTTAGGTCAGGGCGTGACTACACCTTC,CASSLVRSGRDYTF
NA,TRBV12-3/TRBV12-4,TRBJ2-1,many,TGTGCCAGCAGTTCGGAACGGACAGCGCCCCGCGGTGAGCAGTTCTTC,CASSSERTAPRGEQFF
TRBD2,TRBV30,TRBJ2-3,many,TGTGCCTGGAGTTCGGGGGGGGATACGCAGTATTTT,CAWSSGGDTQYF
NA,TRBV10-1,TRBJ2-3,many,TGCGCCAGCAGAGCTAGTTCCGGCACAGATACGCAGTATTTT,CASRASSGTDTQYF
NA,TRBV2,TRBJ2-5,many,TGTGCCAGCAGTTCTACCTCCGGCCCAATGTACTTC,CASSSTSGPMYF
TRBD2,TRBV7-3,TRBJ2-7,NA,TGTGCCAGCAGTCCCCAACCGGGACTACAGTACGAGCAGTACTTC,CASSPQPGLQYEQYF
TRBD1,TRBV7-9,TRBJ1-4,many,TGTGCCAGCAGCTTAGCGGGACAGAATGAAAAACTGTTTTTT,CASSLAGQNEKLFF
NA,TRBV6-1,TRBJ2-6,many,TGTGCCAGCAGCCCCGGGGCCTCTGGGGCCAACGTCCTGACTTTC,CASSPGASGANVLTF
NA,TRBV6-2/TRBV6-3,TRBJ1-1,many,TGTGTCAGCAGTTACGCCGGCCTGGGGCATTTTTCTGAAGCTTTCTTT,CVSSYAGLGHFSEAFF
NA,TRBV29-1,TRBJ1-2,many,TGCAGCGGGCGGGGCCGGATCTATGGCTACACCTTC,CSGRGRIYGYTF
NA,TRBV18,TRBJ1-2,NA,TGTGCCAGCTCACCACCGAATCCGGGACAAAGGAGGTACACCTTC,CASSPPNPGQRRYTF
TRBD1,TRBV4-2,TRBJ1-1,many,TGTGCCAGCAGCCTTGGGACAGGGGGCACTGAAGCTTTCTTT,CASSLGTGGTEAFF
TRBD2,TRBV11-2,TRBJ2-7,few,TGTGCCAGCAGCTTAGATGCGTCTAGCGGCTACGAGCAGTACTTC,CASSLDASSGYEQYF
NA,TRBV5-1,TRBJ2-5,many,TGCGCCAGCAGCTTGGCTCAGGGTATGGAGACCCAGTACTTC,CASSLAQGMETQYF
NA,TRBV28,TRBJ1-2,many,TGTGCCAGCAGTTTAGGAATTTACTATGGCTACACCTTC,CASSLGIYYGYTF
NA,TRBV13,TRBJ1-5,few,TGTGCCAGCAGCTTGGGGGGTCAGCCCCAGCATTTT,CASSLGGQPQHF
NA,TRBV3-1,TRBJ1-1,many,TGTGCCAGCAGCCAAAGTCCAGGGAACACTGAAGCTTTCTTT,CASSQSPGNTEAFF
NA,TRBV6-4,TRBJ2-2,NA,TGTGCCAGCATTCCTAGCGCGGGCTCTACCGGGGAGCTGTTTTTT,CASIPSAGSTGELFF
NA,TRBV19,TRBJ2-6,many,TGTGCCAGTAATCGACAGGTCTCTGGGGCCAACGTCCTGACTTTC,CASNRQVSGANVLTF
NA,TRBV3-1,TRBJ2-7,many,TGTGCCAGCAGCCTGGACTACGAGCAGTACTTC,CASSLDYEQYF
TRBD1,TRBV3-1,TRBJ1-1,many,TGTGCCAGCAGCCAAGCCCCGGGACAGGGGAACACTGAAGCTTTCTTT,CASSQAPGQGNTEAFF
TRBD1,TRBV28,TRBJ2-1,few,TGTGCCAGCAGTTTAGGGGACAGGGGTAATGAGCAGTTCTTC,CASSLGDRGNEQFF
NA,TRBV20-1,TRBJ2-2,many,TGCAGTGCTAGATCCGGGTCCCAGGGTCCCGGGGAGCTGTTTTTT,CSARSGSQGPGELFF
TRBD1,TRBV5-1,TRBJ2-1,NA,TGCGCCAGTAGCTGGGTGGGGACAGACAATGAGCAGTTCTTC,CASSWVGTDNEQFF
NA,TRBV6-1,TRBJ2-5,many,TGTGCCAGCAGCTATCATCAAGGACTTTACTTC,CASSYHQGLYF
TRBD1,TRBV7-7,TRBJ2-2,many,TGTGCCAGCAGCCCCCGGACAGGGTTTAACACCGGGGAGCTGTTTTTT,CASSPRTGFNTGELFF
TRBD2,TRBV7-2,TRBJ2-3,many,TGTGCCAGCAGCTTAGTGGCCAGCGGGGGGGCCAAGCAGTATTTT,CASSLVASGGAKQYF
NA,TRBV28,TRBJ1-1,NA,TGTGCCAGCAGTCCCCGAGGTCAGGGGCCCTCTGAAGCTTTCTTT,CASSPRGQGPSEAFF
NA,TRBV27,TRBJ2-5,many,TGTGCCAGCAGTTTATCCCCTTGGCCTGGGGAGACCCAGTACTTC,CASSLSPWPGETQYF
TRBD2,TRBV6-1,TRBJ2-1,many,TGTGCCAGCAGTTTTAGCGGGGGCTCCTACAATGAGCAGTTCTTC,CASSFSGGSYNEQFF
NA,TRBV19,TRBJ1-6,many,TGTGCCAGTAGTATCGAGGAGTCCTATAATTCACCCCTCCACTTT,CASSIEESYNSPLHF
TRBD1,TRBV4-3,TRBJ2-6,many,TGCGCCAGCAGCCAAGAAGGCGCCGGGACAGGGGGCGGGAGGGCCAACGTCCTGACTTTC,CASSQEGAGTGGGRANVLTF
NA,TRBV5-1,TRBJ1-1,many,TGCGCCAGCAGACTGGACAGCCCCAACACTGAAGCTTTCTTT,CASRLDSPNTEAFF
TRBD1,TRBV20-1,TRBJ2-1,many,TGCAGTGCTTCCGACAGGGGGCGCAACTCCTTCTACAATGAGCAGTTCTTC,CSASDRGRNSFYNEQFF
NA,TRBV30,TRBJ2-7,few,TGTGCCTGGAGTGGGACTATCCAAGGGGGGCAGTACTTC,CAWSGTIQGGQYF
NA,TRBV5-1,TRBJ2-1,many,TGCGCCAGCAGCTTGTGGGGTTACAATGAGCAGTTCTTC,CASSLWGYNEQFF
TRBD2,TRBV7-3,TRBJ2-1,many,TGTGCCAGCAGCCCCGGGGCTAGCGGGGGGAATGAGCAGTTCTTC,CASSPGASGGNEQFF
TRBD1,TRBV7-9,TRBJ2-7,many,TGTGCCAGCAGCTTAGCGGTTGGGACAGGGGAATTTCCGTACTTC,CASSLAVGTGEFPYF
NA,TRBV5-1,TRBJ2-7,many,TGCGCCAGCAGCTTGGGGGGGATCACCTACGAGCAGTACTTC,CASSLGGITYEQYF
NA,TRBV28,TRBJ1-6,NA,TGTGCCAGCAGTTTATCGGGAGGGGGGTTGTATAATTCACCCCTCCACTTT,CASSLSGGGLYNSPLHF